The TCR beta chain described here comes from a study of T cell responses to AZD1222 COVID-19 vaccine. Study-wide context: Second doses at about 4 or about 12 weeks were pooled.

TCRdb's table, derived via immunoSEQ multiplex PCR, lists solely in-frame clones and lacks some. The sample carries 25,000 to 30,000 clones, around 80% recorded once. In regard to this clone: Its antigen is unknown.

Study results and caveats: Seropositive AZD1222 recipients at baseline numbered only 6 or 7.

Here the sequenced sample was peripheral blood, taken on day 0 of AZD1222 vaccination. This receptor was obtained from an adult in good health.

Here the CDR3 reads CASTPEGQGSGYTF. In DNA form, the CDR3 reads TGTGCCAGCACCCCGGAGGGACAGGGGAGCGGCTACACCTTC. The V call is TRBV6-6, the J call TRBJ1-2; the match to TRBD1 covers 10 bases. The ends lost 7 bases at V and 8 bases at J; junction bases unmatched: 10. The CDR3 has 14 residues. Germline CDR1 and CDR2: MNHNY and SVGAGI (reference sequence).